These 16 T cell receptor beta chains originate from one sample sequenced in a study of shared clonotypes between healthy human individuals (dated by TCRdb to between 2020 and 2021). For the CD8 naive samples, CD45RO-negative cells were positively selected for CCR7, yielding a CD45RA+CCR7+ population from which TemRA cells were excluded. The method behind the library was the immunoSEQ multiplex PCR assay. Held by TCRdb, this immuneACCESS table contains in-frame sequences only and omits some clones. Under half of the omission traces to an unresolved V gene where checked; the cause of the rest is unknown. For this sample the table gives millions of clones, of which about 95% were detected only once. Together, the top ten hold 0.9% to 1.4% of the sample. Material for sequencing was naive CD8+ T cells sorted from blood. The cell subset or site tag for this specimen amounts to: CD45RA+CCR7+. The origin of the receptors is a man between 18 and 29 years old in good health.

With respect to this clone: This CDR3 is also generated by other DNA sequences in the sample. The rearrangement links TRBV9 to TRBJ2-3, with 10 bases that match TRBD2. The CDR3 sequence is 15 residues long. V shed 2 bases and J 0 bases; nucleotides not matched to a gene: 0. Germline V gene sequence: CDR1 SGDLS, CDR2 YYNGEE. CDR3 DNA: TGTGCCAGCAGCGTTAGCGGGGGGAGCACAGATACGCAGTATTTT. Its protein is CASSVSGGSTDTQYF.

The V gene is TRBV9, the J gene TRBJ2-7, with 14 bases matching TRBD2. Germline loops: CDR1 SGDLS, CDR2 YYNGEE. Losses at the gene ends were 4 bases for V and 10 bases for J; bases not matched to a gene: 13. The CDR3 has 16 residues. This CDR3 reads CASSQGTSGSRMAQYF. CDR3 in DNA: TGTGCCAGCAGCCAAGGGACTAGCGGGAGCAGGATGGCTCAGTACTTC. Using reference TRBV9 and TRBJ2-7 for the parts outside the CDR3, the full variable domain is DSGVTQTPKHLITATGQRVTLRCSPRSGDLSVYWYQQSLDQGLQFLIQYYNGEERAKGNILERFSAQQFPDLHSELNLSSLELGDSALYFCASSQGTSGSRMAQYFGPGTRLTVT.

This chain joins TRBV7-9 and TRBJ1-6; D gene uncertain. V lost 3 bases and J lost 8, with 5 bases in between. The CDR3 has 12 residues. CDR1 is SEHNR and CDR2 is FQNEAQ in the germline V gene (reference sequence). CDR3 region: CASSFDDSPLHF. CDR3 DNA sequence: TGTGCCAGCAGCTTCGATGATTCACCCCTCCACTTT.

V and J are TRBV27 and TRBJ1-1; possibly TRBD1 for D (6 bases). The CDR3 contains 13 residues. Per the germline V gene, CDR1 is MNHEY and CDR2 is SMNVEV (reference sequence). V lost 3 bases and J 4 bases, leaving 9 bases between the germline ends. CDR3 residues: CASSLGAITEAFF. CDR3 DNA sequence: TGTGCCAGCAGTTTGGGGGCTATCACTGAAGCTTTCTTT.

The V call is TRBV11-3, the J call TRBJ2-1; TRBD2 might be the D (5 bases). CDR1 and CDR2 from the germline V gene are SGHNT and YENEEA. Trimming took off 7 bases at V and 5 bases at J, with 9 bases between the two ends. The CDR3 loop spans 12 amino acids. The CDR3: CASIFGNNEQFF. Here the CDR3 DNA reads TGTGCCAGCATCTTCGGGAACAATGAGCAGTTCTTC.

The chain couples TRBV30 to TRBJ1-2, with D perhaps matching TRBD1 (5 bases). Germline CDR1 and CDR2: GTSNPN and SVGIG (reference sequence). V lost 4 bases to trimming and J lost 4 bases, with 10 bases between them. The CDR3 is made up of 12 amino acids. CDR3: CAWISGSYGYTF. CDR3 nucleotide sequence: TGTGCCTGGATCTCAGGGAGCTATGGCTACACCTTC.

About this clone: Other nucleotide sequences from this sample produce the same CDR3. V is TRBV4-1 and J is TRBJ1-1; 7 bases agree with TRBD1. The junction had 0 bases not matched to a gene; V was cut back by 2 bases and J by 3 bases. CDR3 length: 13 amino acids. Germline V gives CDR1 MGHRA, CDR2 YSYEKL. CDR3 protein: CASSQQGDTEAFF. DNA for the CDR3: TGCGCCAGCAGCCAACAGGGGGACACTGAAGCTTTCTTT.

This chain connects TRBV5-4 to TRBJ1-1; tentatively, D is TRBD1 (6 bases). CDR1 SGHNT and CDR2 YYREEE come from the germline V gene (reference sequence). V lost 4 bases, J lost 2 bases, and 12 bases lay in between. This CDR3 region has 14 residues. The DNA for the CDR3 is TGTGCCAGCAGCCAACAGGGTCCAAACACTGAAGCTTTCTTT. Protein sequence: CASSQQGPNTEAFF.

The CDR3: CASSQESAGGYYEQYF. Written as DNA, the CDR3 is TGCGCCAGCAGCCAAGAGTCGGCAGGGGGCTACTACGAGCAGTACTTC. The chain recombines TRBV4-1 with TRBJ2-7, with 8 bases that match TRBD1. The length of the CDR3 is 16 residues. Germline trimming cut 0 bases from V and 3 bases from J; bases unmatched to any gene: 7. Germline V CDR1 and CDR2: MGHRA, YSYEKL.

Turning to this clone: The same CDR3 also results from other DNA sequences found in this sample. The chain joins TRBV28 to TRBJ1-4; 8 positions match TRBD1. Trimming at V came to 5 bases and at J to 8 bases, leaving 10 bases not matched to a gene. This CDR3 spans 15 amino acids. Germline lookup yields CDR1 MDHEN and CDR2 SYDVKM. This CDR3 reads CASSPAGTGGEKLFF. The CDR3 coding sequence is TGTGCCAGCAGTCCAGCCGGGACAGGTGGGGAAAAACTGTTTTTT.

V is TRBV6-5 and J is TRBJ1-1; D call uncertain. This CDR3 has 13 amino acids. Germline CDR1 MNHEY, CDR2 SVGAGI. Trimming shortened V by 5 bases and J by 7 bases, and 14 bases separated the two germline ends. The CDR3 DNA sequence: TGTGCCAGCAGTACCTCCCCTAGGAGTGAAGCTTTCTTT. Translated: CASSTSPRSEAFF.

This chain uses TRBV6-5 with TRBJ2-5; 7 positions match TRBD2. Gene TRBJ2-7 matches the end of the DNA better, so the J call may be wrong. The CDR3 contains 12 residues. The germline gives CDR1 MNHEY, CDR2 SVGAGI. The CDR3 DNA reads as TGTGCCACCACAGCGGGAACCTACGAGCAGTACTTC. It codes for CATTAGTYEQYF.

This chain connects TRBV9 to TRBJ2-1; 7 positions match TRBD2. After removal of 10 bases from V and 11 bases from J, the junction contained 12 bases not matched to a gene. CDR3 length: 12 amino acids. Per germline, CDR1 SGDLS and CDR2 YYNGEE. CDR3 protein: CASGGGHLKQFF. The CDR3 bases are TGTGCCTCGGGGGGAGGGCACCTTAAGCAGTTCTTC.

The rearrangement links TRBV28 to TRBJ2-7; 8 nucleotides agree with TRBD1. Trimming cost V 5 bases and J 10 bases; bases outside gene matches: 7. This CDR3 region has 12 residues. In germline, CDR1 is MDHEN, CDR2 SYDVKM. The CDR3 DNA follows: TGTGCCAGCAGTCAGGACAGGGCCCTACAGTACTTC. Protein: CASSQDRALQYF.

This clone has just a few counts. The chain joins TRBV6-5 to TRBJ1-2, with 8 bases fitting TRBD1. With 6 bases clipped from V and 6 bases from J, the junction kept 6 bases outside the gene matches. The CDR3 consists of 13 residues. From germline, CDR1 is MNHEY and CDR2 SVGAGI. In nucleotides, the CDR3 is TGTGCCAGCAGGATCACAGGGGGACATGGCTACACCTTC. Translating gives CASRITGGHGYTF.

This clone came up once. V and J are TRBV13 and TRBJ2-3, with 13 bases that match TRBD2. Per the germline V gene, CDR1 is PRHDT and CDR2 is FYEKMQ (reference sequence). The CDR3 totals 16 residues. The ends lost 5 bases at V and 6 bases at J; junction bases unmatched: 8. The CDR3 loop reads CASSPSGLAGVDTQYF. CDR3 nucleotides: TGTGCCAGCAGCCCGAGTGGACTAGCGGGAGTCGATACGCAGTATTTT.